The 5 T cell receptor beta chains below all came from one sample that was sequenced in a study of read filtering for tumor transcriptome and immune sequencing. The library was built from 400 ng RNA with molecular barcoded adaptors for alpha/delta and beta/gamma chains. TCRdb reanalysed the reads using MiXCR and keeps one entry per CDR3 protein. The sample holds about 22,000 distinct CDR3 sequences; 12% to 15% are singletons and the top ten take around 62%. The sequencing input was a population of CD138-negative cells sorted from bone marrow. The receptors were gathered from a donor at least 40 years old with multiple myeloma.

About this clonotype itself: Germline is not matched at one junction end, which may reflect a read error. V usage is TRBV20-1 and J usage is TRBJ2-1; 8 nucleotides match TRBD2. Germline V gene lookup returns CDR1 DFQATT and CDR2 SNEGSKA (reference sequence). The CDR3 is 13 residues long. The CDR3 sequence: CSARRTSMNELFF. CDR3 bases: TGCAGCGCTAGAAGGACTAGCATGAATGAGCTGTTCTTC.

In this sample, this clonotype turned up many times. This sequence joins TRBV2 and TRBJ2-5, with no clear D. From germline, CDR1 is SNHLY and CDR2 FYNNEI. Trimming stripped 2 bases from V and 1 base from J, with 2 bases between. There are 12 residues in the CDR3. The CDR3 DNA reads TGTGCCAGCAGTGAAACCCAAGAGACCCAGTACTTC. It specifies CASSETQETQYF.

This clonotype showed up many times. The gene calls are TRBV29-1 and TRBJ1-2, with D unclear. Germline values: CDR1 SQVTM, CDR2 ANQGSEA. The CDR3 has 14 amino acids. The V and J ends lost 0 bases and 0 bases respectively, with 8 bases between them. The CDR3 is CSVEDGVANYGYTF. The CDR3, as DNA: TGCAGCGTTGAAGACGGAGTGGCTAACTATGGCTACACCTTC.

This clonotype was observed at least ten times. The rearrangement uses TRBV4-1 and TRBJ2-7; 11 bases match TRBD1. Per germline, CDR1 MGHRA and CDR2 YSYEKL. CDR3 length equals 15 residues. Trimming at V came to 0 bases and at J to 4 bases, leaving 2 bases not matched to a gene. CDR3 in amino acids: CASSQEGTGGYEQYF. The CDR3 DNA is TGCGCCAGCAGCCAAGAAGGGACAGGGGGATACGAGCAGTACTTC.

This clonotype has ten or more counts. J is TRBJ1-1 and V is TRBV3-1; D is possibly TRBD1 (5 bases). Germline V gene lookup returns CDR1 LGHDT and CDR2 YNNKEL (reference sequence). The CDR3 covers 14 residues. The V end was cut by 3 bases, the J end by 0 bases, with 8 bases between. The CDR3 nucleotides read TGTGCCAGCAGCCACGAGACAGTGAACACTGAAGCTTTCTTT. This translates into CASSHETVNTEAFF.